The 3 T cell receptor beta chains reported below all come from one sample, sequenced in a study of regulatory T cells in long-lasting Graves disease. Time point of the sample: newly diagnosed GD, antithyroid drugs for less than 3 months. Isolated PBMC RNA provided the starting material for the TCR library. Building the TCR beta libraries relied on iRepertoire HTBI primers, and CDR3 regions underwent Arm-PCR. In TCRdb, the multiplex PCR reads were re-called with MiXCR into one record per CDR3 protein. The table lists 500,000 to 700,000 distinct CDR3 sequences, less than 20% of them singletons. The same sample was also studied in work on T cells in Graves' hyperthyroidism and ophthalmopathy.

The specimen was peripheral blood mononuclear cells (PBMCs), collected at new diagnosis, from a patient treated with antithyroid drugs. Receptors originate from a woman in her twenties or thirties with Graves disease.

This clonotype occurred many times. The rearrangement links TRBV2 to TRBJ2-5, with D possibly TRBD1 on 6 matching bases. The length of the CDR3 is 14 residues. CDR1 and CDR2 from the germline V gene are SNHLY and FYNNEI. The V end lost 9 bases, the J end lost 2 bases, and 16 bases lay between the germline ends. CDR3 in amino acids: CASTLQGGQETQYF. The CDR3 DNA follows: TGTGCCAGTACCTTACAGGGCGGGCAAGAGACCCAGTACTTC.

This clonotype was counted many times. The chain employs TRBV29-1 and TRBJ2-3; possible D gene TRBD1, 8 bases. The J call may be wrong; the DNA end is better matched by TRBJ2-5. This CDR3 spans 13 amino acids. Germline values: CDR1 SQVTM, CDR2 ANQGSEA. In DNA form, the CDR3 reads TGCAGCGTCCAGACAGGGGAGGGGAAGACCCAGTACTTC. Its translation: CSVQTGEGKTQYF.

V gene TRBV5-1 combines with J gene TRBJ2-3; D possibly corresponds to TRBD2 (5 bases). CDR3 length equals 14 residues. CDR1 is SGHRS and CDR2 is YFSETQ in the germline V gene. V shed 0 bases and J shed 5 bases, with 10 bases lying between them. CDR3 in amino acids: CASSLGTAVDTQYF. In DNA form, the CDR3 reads TGCGCCAGCAGCTTGGGCACAGCGGTAGATACGCAGTATTTT. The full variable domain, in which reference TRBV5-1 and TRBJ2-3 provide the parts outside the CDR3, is KAGVTQTPRYLIKTRGQQVTLSCSPISGHRSVSWYQQTPGQGLQFLFEYFSETQRNKGNFPGRFSGRQFSNSRSEMNVSTLELGDSALYLCASSLGTAVDTQYFGPGTRLTVL.